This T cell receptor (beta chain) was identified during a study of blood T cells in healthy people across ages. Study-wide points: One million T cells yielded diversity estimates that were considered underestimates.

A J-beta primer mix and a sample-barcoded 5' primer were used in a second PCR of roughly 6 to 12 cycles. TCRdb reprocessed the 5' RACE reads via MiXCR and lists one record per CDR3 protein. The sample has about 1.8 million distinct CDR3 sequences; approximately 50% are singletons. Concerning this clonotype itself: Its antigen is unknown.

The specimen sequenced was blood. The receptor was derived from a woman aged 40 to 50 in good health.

The CDR3 loop is CASSLPGTFNTETQYF. The CDR3, as DNA: TGTGCCAGCAGCTTACCGGGGACGTTTAATACGGAGACCCAGTACTTC. The chain links TRBV11-2 to TRBJ2-5; D may correspond to TRBD1 or TRBD2 (5 bases each). Trimming took off 2 bases at V and 5 bases at J, with 18 bases between the two ends. Germline-derived CDR1 and CDR2 are SGHAT and FQNNGV. The CDR3 is 16 residues long.